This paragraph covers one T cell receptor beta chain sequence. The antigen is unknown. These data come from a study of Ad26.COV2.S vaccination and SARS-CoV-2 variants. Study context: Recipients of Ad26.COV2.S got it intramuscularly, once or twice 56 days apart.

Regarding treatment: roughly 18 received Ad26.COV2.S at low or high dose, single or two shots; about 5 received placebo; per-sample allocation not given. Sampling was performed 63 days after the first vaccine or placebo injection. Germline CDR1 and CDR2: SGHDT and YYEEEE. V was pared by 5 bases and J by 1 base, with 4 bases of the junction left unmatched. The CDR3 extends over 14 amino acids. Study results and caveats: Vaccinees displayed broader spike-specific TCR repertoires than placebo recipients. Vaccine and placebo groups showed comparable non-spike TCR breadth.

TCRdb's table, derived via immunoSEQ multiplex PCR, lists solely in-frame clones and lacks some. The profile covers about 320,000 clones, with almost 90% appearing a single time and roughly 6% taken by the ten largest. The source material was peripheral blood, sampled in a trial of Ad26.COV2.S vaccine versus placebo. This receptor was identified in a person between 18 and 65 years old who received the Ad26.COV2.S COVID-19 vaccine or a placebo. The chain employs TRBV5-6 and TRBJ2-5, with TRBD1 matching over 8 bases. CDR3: CASSWTGRQETQYF. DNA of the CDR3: TGTGCCAGCAGTTGGACAGGGCGCCAAGAGACCCAGTACTTC.